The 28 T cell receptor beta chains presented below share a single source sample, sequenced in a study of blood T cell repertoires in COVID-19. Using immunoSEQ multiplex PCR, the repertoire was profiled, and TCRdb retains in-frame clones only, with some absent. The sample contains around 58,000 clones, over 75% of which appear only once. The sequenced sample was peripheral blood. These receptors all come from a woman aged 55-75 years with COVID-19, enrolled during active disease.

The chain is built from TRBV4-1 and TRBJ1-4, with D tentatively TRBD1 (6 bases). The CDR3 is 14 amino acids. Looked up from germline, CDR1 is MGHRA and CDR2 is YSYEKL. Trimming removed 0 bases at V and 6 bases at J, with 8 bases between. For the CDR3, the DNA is TGCGCCAGCAGCCAAGAATGGACAGATGAAAAACTGTTTTTT. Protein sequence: CASSQEWTDEKLFF.

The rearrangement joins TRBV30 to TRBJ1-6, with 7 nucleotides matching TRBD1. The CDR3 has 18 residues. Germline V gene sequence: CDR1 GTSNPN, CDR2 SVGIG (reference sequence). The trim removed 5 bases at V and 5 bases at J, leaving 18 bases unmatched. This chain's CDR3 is CAWAFDRVGLRDNSPLHF. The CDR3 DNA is TGTGCCTGGGCCTTCGACAGGGTCGGATTACGCGATAATTCACCCCTCCACTTT.

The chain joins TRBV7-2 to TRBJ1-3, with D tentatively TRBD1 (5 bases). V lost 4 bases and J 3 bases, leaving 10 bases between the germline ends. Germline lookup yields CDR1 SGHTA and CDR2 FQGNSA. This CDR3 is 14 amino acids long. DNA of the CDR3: TGTGCCAGCAGCTCGCAGGGTTTTGGAAACACCATATATTTT. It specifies CASSSQGFGNTIYF.

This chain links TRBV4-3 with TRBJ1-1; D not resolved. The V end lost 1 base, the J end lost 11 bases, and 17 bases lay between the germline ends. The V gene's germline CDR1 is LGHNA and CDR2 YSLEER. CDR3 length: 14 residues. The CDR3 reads CASSQGTREGRAFF. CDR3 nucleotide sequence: TGCGCCAGCAGCCAAGGGACTAGGGAGGGAAGGGCTTTCTTT.

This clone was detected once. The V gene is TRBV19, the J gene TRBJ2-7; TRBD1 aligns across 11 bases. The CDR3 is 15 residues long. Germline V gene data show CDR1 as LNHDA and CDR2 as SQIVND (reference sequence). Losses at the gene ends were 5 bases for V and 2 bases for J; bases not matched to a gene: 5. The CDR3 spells CASSLGQGAAYEQYF. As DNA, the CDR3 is TGTGCCAGTAGTCTCGGACAGGGGGCTGCCTACGAGCAGTACTTC.

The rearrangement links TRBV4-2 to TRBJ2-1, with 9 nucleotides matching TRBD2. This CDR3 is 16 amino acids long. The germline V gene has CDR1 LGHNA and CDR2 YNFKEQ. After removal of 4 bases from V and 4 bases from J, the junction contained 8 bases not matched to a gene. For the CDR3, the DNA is TGTGCCAGCAGCCCCCTCGCGGGGGGGCCGTACAATGAGCAGTTCTTC. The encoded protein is CASSPLAGGPYNEQFF.

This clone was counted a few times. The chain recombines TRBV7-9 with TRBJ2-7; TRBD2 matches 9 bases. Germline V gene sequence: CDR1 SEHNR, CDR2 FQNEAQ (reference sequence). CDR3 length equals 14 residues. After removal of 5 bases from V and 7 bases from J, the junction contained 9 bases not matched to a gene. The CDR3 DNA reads TGTGCCAGCAGCCCAATAGCGGGGGCCATGGAGCAGTACTTC. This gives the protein CASSPIAGAMEQYF.

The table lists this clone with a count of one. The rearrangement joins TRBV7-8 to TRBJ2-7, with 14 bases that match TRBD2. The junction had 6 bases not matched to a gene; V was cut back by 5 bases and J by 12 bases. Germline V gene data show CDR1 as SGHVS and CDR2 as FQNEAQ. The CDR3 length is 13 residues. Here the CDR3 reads CASSDGLAGGLYF. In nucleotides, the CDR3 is TGTGCCAGCAGCGACGGACTAGCGGGAGGCTTGTACTTC.

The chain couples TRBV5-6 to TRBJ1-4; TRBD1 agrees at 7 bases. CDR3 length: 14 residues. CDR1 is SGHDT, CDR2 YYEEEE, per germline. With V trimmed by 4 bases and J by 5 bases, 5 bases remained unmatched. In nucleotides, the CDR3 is TGTGCCAGCAGCGGTGGGACAGAAAATGAAAAACTGTTTTTT. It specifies CASSGGTENEKLFF. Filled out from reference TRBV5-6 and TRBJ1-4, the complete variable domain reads DAGVTQSPTHLIKTRGQQVTLRCSPKSGHDTVSWYQQALGQGPQFIFQYYEEEERQRGNFPDRFSGHQFPNYSSELNVNALLLGDSALYLCASSGGTENEKLFFGSGTQLSVL.

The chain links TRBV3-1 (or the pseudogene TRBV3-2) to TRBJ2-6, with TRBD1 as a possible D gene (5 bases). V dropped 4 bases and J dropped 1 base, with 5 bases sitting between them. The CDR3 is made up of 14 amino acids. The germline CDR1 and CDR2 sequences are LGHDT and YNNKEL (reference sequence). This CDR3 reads CASSPGSGANVLTF. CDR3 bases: TGTGCCAGCAGCCCAGGGTCTGGGGCCAACGTCCTGACTTTC.

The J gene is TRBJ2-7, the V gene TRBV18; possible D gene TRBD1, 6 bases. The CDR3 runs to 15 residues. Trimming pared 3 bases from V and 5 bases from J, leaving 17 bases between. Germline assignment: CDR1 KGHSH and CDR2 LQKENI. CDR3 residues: CASSPPGAPANEQYF. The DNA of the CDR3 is TGTGCCAGCTCACCTCCAGGGGCCCCGGCGAACGAGCAGTACTTC.

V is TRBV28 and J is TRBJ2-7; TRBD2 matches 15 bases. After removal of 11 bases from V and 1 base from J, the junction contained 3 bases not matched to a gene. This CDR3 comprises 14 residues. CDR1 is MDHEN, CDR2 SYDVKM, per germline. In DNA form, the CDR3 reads TGTGCCTCGGGGACTAGCGGGAGGTCCTACGAGCAGTACTTC. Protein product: CASGTSGRSYEQYF.

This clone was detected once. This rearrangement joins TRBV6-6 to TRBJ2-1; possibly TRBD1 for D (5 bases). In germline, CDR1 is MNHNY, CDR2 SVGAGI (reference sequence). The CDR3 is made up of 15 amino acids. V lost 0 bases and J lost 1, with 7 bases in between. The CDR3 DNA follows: TGTGCCAGCAGTTACTCGCAGGGTTCCTACAATGAGCAGTTCTTC. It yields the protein CASSYSQGSYNEQFF.

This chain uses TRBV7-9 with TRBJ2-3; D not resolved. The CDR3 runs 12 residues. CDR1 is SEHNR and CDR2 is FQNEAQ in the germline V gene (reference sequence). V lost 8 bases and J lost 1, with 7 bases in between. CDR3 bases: TGTGCCAGCCGCCAGGGCACAGATACGCAGTATTTT. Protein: CASRQGTDTQYF.

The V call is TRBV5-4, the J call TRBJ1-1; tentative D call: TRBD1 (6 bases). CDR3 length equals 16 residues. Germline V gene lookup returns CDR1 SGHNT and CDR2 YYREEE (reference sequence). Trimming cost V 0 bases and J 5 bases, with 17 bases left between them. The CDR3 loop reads CASSLGNREGKTEAFF. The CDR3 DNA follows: TGTGCCAGCAGCTTGGGGAACAGGGAGGGGAAGACTGAAGCTTTCTTT.

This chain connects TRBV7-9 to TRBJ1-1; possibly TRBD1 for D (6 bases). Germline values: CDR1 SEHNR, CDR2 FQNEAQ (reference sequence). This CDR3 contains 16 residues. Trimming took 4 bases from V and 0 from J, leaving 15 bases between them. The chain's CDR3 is CASSSQGRGVNTEAFF. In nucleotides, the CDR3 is TGTGCCAGCAGCTCCCAGGGGAGGGGAGTGAACACTGAAGCTTTCTTT.

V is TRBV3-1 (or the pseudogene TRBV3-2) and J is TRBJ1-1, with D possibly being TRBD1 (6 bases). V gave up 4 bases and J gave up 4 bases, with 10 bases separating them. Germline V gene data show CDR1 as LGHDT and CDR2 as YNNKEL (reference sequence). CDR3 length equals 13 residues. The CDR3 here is CASSRPGVTEAFF. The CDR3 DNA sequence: TGTGCCAGCAGCCGACCAGGGGTCACTGAAGCTTTCTTT.

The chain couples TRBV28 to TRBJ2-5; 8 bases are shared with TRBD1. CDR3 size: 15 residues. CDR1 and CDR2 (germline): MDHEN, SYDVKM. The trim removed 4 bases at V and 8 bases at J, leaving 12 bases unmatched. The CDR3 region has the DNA TGTGCCAGCAGTTCGCCGGGACAGGCCTTGGGAACCCAGTACTTC. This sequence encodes CASSSPGQALGTQYF.

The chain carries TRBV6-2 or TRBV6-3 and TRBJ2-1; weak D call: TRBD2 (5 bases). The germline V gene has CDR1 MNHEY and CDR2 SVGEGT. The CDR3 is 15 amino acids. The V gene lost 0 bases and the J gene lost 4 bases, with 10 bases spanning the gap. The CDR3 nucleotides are TGTGCCAGCAGTTACTCTTGGACTTCGTACAATGAGCAGTTCTTC. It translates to CASSYSWTSYNEQFF.

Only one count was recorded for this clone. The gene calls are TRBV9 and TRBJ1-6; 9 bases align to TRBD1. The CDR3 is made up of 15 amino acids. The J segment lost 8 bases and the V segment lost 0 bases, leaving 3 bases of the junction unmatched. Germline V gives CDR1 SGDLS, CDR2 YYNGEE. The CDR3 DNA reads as TGTGCCAGCAGCGTAGAGGACAGGGGTGATTCACCCCTCCACTTT. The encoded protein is CASSVEDRGDSPLHF.

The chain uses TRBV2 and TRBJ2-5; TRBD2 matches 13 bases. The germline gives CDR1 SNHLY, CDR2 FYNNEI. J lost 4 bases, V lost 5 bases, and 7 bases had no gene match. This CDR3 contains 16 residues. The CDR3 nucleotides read TGTGCCAGCAGTCCGGGACTAGCGGGGAAGCGAGAGACCCAGTACTTC. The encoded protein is CASSPGLAGKRETQYF.

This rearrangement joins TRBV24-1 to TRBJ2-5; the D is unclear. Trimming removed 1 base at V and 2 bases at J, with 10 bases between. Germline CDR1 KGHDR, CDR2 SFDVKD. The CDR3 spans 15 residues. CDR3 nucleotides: TGTGCCACCAGTGATTTAACGGGTCTACAAGAGACCCAGTACTTC. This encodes CATSDLTGLQETQYF.

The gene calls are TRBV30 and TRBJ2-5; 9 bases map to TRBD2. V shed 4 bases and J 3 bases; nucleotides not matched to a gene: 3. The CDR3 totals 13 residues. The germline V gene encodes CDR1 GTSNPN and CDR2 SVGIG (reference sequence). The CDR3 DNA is TGTGCCTGGAACCGACTAGCGGAAGAGACCCAGTACTTC. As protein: CAWNRLAEETQYF.

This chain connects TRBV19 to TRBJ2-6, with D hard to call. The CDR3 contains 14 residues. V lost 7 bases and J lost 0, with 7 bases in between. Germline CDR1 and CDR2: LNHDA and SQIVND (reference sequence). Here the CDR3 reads CASMEYSGANVLTF. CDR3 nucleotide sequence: TGTGCCAGTATGGAGTACTCTGGGGCCAACGTCCTGACTTTC.

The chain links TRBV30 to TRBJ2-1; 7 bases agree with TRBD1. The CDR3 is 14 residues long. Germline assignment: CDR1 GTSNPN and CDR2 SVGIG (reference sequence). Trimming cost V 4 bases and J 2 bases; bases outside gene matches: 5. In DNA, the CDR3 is TGTGCCTGGAATCGACAGGGAACCTACAATGAGCAGTTCTTC. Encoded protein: CAWNRQGTYNEQFF.

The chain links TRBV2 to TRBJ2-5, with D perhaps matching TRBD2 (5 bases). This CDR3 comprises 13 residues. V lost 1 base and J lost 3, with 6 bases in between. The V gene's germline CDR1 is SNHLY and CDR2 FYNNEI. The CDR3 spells CASSEVGKETQYF. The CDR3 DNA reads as TGTGCCAGCAGTGAAGTCGGGAAAGAGACCCAGTACTTC.

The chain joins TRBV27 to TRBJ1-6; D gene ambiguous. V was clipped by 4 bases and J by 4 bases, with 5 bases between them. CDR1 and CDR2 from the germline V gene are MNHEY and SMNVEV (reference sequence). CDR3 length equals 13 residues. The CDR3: CASSSVYNSPLHF. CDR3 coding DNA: TGTGCCAGCAGTTCAGTTTATAATTCACCCCTCCACTTT.

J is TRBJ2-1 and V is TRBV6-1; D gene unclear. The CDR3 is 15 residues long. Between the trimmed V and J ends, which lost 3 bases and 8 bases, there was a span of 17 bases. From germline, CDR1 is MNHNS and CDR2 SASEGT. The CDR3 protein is CASSDPGRNGDEQFF. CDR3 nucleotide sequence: TGTGCCAGCAGTGACCCAGGAAGGAACGGCGATGAGCAGTTCTTC.